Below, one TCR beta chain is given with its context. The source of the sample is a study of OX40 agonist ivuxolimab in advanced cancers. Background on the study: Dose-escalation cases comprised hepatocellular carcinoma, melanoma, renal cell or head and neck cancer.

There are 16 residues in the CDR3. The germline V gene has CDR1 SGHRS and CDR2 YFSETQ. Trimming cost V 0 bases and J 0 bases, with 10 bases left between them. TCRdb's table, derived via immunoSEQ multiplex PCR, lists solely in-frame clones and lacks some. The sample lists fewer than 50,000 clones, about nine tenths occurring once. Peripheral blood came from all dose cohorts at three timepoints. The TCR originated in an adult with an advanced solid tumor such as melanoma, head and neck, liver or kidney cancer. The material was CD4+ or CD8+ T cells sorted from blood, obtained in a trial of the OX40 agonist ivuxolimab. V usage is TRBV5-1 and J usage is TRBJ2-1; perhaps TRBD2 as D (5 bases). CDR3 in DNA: TGCGCCAGCAGCTTGGCCGGGGAAAGCTCCTACAATGAGCAGTTCTTC. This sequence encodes CASSLAGESSYNEQFF.